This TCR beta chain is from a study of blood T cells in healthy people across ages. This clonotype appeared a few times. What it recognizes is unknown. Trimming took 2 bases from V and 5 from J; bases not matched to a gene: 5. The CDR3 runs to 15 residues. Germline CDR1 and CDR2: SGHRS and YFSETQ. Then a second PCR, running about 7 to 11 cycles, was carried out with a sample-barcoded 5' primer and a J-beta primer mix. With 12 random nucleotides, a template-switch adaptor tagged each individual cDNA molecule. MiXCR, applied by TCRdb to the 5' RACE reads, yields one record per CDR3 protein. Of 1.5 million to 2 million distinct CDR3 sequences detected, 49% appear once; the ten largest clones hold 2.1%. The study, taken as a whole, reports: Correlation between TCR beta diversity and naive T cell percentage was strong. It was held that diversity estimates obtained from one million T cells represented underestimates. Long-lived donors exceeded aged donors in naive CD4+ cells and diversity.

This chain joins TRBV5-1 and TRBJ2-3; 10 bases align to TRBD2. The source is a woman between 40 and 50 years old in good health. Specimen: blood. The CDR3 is CASSFSGGREDTQYF. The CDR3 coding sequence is TGCGCCAGCAGCTTTAGCGGGGGGCGTGAAGATACGCAGTATTTT.